These T cell receptor beta chains were read from a single sample in a study of CD8 T cells in ankylosing spondylitis. TCRdb re-derived calls from the 5' RACE reads in MiXCR, one entry per CDR3 protein. In the table there are 200,000 to 250,000 distinct CDR3 sequences, about 6.7% of which are singletons. Sequencing was done on a sample of blood, either unsorted or a sorted T cell fraction (not recorded which). These receptor sequences come from a male donor with ankylosing spondylitis. The CDR3 runs from the conserved cysteine through the conserved F or W. The order of the fields is V gene, CDR3 protein.

TRBV12-3/TRBV12-4	CASNQGPRAEAFF
TRBV7-2	CASTPGQVRADEQFF
TRBV12-3/TRBV12-4	CASSFPGLEQYF
TRBV5-1	CASSLVSGPYNEQFF
TRBV20-1	CSAILSGRGYEQYF
TRBV6-5	CASSYFLQGNEQYF
TRBV28	CASSPLTSGNMLSTDTQYF
TRBV24-1	CATSDSTGGWDYGYTF
TRBV10-2	CASSEEFRPPYNEQFF
TRBV5-6	CASRLGYEQFF
TRBV4-1	CASSPNQGPGNTIYF
TRBV15	CATSRRGQGNEQFF
TRBV20-1	CSAMDRGHTEAFF
TRBV7-9	CASSLTETGIETQYF
TRBV12-3/TRBV12-4	CASSLGAGEAFF
TRBV7-9	CASSDWTGGTDETQYF
TRBV18	CASSPPRPYGYTF
TRBV27	CASSSVFIGGSADTQYF
TRBV13	CASSRLAGNEQFF
TRBV20-1	CSAIRGGYEQYF
TRBV7-7	CASSLGPGQGAHYEQYF
TRBV10-3	CAISEGVAVGNEQFF
TRBV6-2/TRBV6-3	CASSYWGPRTEAFF
TRBV6-5	CASSYERGIPFQETQYF
TRBV9	CASSVTGTGTKETQYF
TRBV9	CASSGRLAGFEQFF
TRBV2	CARIDRDSTGELFF
TRBV7-8	CASSLGLAGVQFDNEQFF
TRBV29-1	CSVGQGGTEAFF
TRBV20-1	CSARTPPDGGPYTGELFF
TRBV27	CASSPRTSTYEQYF
TRBV27	CASSLIGTLGGYTF
TRBV6-6	CASSDGNLYEQYF
TRBV9	CASSVASGRAHEQFF
TRBV11-1	CASSLSYGSQRDRAGYTF
TRBV20-1	CSASEPSGSSYNEQFF
TRBV12-3/TRBV12-4	CASSPTYTGELFF
TRBV9	CASRASTGPNTGELFF
TRBV20-1	CSASGANQPQHF
TRBV6-6	CASSPIKNIQYF
TRBV29-1	CSVHQETQYF
TRBV24-1	CATSARDRTGELFF
TRBV6-1	CASSDPTASLEQYF
TRBV5-1	CASSSAGQGVATEAFF
TRBV7-9	CASSLVRDTQYF
TRBV6-1	CASSEDTTGITYGYTF
TRBV15	CATSSRRASSGRNEQFF
TRBV4-3	CASSPTDRVGETQYF
TRBV24-1	CATSDPRGGTGFTDTQYF
TRBV6-1	CASSERGAETGELFF
TRBV7-6	CASSLAFTGTAYEQYF
TRBV5-1	CASSLGGSSRNSPLHF
TRBV6-1	CASSRLDEYEQFF
TRBV7-9	CASSSNDREPIYEQYF